This record covers a single T cell receptor (beta chain). The study ran its PCR with 60 Vbeta and 13 Jbeta primers. Profiling relied on immunoSEQ multiplex PCR, and the TCRdb table lists in-frame clones only, not all of them. Altogether around 94,000 clones are present, around two thirds being singletons, with the ten largest covering 3% to 4%. This sample was included in a study of cytomegalovirus exposure and HLA in healthy donors. The germline V gene encodes CDR1 LNHDA and CDR2 SQIVND (reference sequence). The CDR3 has 13 residues. V was shortened by 7 bases and J by 2 bases, with 10 bases between the two germline ends.

This chain uses TRBV19 with TRBJ2-3; D is undetermined. Sequenced material: PBMCs. This receptor was obtained from a man in his thirties or forties in good health and CMV-seronegative. CDR3 coding DNA: TGTGCCAGTACCGTGACTCACACAGATACGCAGTATTTT. Translation: CASTVTHTDTQYF.